Listed here is a single T cell receptor beta chain. This clonotype was detected a few times. The clone's antigen remains unknown. Base qualities are not provided; no much larger clone lies one nucleotide away. From V the trimming removes 0 bases and from J it removes 6 bases, while the gene matches leave 4 bases of the junction unaccounted for. Via the germline V gene, CDR1 is SQVTM and CDR2 ANQGSEA. The CDR3, from cysteine to phenylalanine, totals 13 residues. Kept here is only the CDR3 DNA, which spans 39 bases and is read in frame from base 1. Receptor libraries were prepared by RT-PCR. TCRdb shows the sequencer as Illumina HiSeq 2500. TCRdb reworked the public reads: Q25 trimming with fastp, MiXCR clone assembly, productive beta chains retained. Every CDR3 protein is listed once, alongside the most common genes and DNA of its rows. The table for this sample lists 400,000 to 550,000 distinct CDR3 sequences; roughly 27% of them were counted only once. The ten largest clones represent around 1.8% of the sample.

These data are taken from a study of response to subunit inactivated influenza vaccine (dated by TCRdb to 2017 to 2018). Study-level background: Deep quantitative T cell receptor repertoire profiling was used in the study to track responses to a trivalent subunit inactivated influenza vaccine. The paper as a whole reports these results and caveats: The authors suggested that each seasonal influenza vaccination may recruit only a limited number of new T cells.

The receptor's source is a man over 45 who received an inactivated influenza vaccine. Donor details come from another sample of the same person, matched by shared clones. The chain was built from TRBV29-1 and TRBJ2-7, and 8 bases in between align with TRBD2. The material was CD4+ T cells sorted from PBMCs, obtained roughly 5 days after vaccination. The DNA reads TGCAGCGTTGAAGACTCGGGAGGGCGCGAGCAGTACTTC. Translated, this gives CSVEDSGGREQYF.